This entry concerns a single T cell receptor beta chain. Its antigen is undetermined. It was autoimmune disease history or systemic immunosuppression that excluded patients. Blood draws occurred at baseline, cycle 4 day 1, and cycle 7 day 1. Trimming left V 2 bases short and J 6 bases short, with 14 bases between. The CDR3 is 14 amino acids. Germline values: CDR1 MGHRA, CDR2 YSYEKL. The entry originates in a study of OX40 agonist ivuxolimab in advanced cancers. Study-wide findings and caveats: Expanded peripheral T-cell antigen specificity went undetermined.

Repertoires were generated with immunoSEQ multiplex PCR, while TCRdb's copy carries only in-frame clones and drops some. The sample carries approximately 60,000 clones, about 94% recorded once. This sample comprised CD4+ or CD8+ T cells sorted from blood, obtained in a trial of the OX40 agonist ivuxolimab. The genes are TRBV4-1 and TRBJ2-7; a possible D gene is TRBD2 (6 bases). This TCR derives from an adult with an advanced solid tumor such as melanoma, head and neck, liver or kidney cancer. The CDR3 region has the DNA TGCGCCAGCAGCCAAAAGGAGGGGACGAGCGAGCAGTACTTC. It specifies CASSQKEGTSEQYF.